This is a list of T cell receptor beta chains from one sample in a study of blood T cell repertoires in COVID-19. The protocol was immunoSEQ multiplex PCR, while the TCRdb copy is restricted to in-frame clones and leaves out a portion. The sample has approximately 160,000 clones; 70% to 90% are singletons. Sequenced material: peripheral blood. These receptors were taken from a woman in her seventies with acute or convalescent COVID-19. The CDR3 runs from the conserved cysteine through the conserved F or W. The order of the fields is D gene, J gene, V gene, clone size, CDR3 protein, CDR3 DNA. The D gene is left open where the match is weak. The size field is filled for only some rows; it gives once, few, many or a size class.

TRBD1,TRBJ1-2,TRBV4-1,.,CASSLRTPGTGGNYGYTF,TGCGCCAGCAGCCTGCGAACTCCGGGGACAGGGGGTAACTATGGCTACACCTTC
TRBD1,TRBJ2-1,TRBV5-1,.,CASSLGGTGGYNEQFF,TGCGCCAGCAGCTTGGGTGGGACAGGGGGATACAATGAGCAGTTCTTC
.,TRBJ1-6,TRBV6-6,.,CASSPRGLNNSPLHF,TGTGCCAGCAGTCCACGGGGGTTAAATAATTCACCCCTCCACTTT
.,TRBJ1-1,TRBV13,.,CASSGRGRNTEAFF,TGTGCCAGCAGCGGCAGAGGTAGGAATACTGAAGCTTTCTTT
.,TRBJ2-7,TRBV29-1,.,CSVESDRGPYEQYF,TGCAGCGTTGAATCGGACAGAGGACCCTACGAGCAGTACTTC
.,TRBJ1-2,TRBV19,.,CASSIYDSLGYGYTF,TGTGCCAGTAGTATATATGACAGCCTGGGGTATGGCTACACCTTC
TRBD1,TRBJ1-4,TRBV30,.,CAWRLAGGWSEKLFF,TGTGCCTGGAGGTTAGCAGGGGGCTGGAGTGAAAAACTGTTTTTT
TRBD1,TRBJ1-2,TRBV7-2,.,CASSLTGGFDGYTF,TGTGCCAGCAGCCTGACAGGGGGTTTTGATGGCTACACCTTC
.,TRBJ2-7,TRBV18,once,CASSPRDFSYEQYF,TGTGCCAGCTCTCCGCGGGACTTCTCCTACGAGCAGTACTTC
.,TRBJ1-5,TRBV6-5,.,CASSSTLYQPQHF,TGTGCCAGCAGTTCTACCCTCTATCAGCCCCAGCATTTT
.,TRBJ1-1,TRBV7-9,few,CASSSHSINTEAFF,TGTGCCAGCAGCTCCCACTCCATAAACACTGAAGCTTTCTTT
.,TRBJ1-5,TRBV19,.,CASSIIPSNQPQHF,TGTGCCAGTAGTATTATCCCGAGCAATCAGCCCCAGCATTTT
TRBD2,TRBJ2-2,TRBV7-3,few,CASSLLPGLGTGELFF,TGTGCCAGCAGCCTCTTACCGGGACTAGGCACCGGGGAGCTGTTTTTT
TRBD2,TRBJ2-7,TRBV7-2,.,CASSSGVTSYEQYF,TGTGCCAGCAGTAGCGGGGTGACCTCCTACGAGCAGTACTTC
TRBD1,TRBJ1-1,TRBV7-8,.,CASSPDRGRWSAEAFF,TGTGCCAGCAGCCCAGACAGGGGGCGATGGAGCGCTGAAGCTTTCTTT
TRBD2,TRBJ2-1,TRBV11-2,.,CASSLFYAGLAGSYNEQFF,TGTGCCAGCAGCTTATTTTACGCCGGACTAGCGGGCTCCTACAATGAGCAGTTCTTC
.,TRBJ1-1,TRBV3-1/TRBV3-2,.,CASSSAAANTEAFF,TGTGCCAGCAGCAGTGCGGCAGCGAACACTGAAGCTTTCTTT
TRBD2,TRBJ2-7,TRBV7-2,.,CASSRGLAETYEQYF,TGTGCCAGCAGTCGCGGACTAGCGGAAACCTACGAGCAGTACTTC
.,TRBJ2-3,TRBV14,.,CASSQYVIRGSTDTQYF,TGTGCCAGCAGCCAATACGTTATAAGGGGGAGCACAGATACGCAGTATTTT
.,TRBJ1-1,TRBV3-1/TRBV3-2,.,CASSPPWGERAFF,TGTGCCAGCAGCCCGCCCTGGGGGGAACGAGCTTTCTTT
.,TRBJ1-1,TRBV6-2/TRBV6-3,once,CASSYGGFGNTEAFF,TGTGCCAGCAGTTACGGAGGGTTCGGGAACACTGAAGCTTTCTTT
.,TRBJ2-7,TRBV14,.,CASSQDIGGLYEQYF,TGTGCCAGCAGCCAAGATATCGGCGGGCTCTACGAGCAGTACTTC
.,TRBJ1-5,TRBV28,.,CAGNTYSNQPQHF,TGTGCCGGCAATACTTATAGCAATCAGCCCCAGCATTTT
.,TRBJ1-1,TRBV3-1/TRBV3-2,few,CASSQARNTEAFF,TGTGCCAGCAGCCAAGCTCGTAACACTGAAGCTTTCTTT
TRBD1,TRBJ2-3,TRBV28,.,CASSLYPFDRDTDTQYF,TGTGCCAGCAGTCTTTACCCCTTTGACAGGGACACAGATACGCAGTATTTT
.,TRBJ1-5,TRBV6-2/TRBV6-3,once,CASSYGYRDNQPQHF,TGTGCCAGCAGTTACGGGTACAGAGACAATCAGCCCCAGCATTTT
TRBD1,TRBJ1-4,TRBV7-6,.,CASSLMQGDGEKLFF,TGTGCCAGCAGCTTAATGCAGGGGGATGGTGAAAAACTGTTTTTT
.,TRBJ1-5,TRBV19,.,CASSIVAGRESNQPQHF,TGTGCCAGTAGTATAGTTGCGGGAAGGGAATCAAATCAGCCCCAGCATTTT
TRBD1,TRBJ2-7,TRBV6-2/TRBV6-3,.,CASSSLATGWPYEQYF,TGTGCCAGCAGCTCCCTTGCGACAGGGTGGCCCTACGAGCAGTACTTC
.,TRBJ2-7,TRBV29-1,.,CSVVENEQYF,TGCAGCGTTGTGGAGAACGAGCAGTACTTC
.,TRBJ1-2,TRBV29-1,.,CSVEDFQHRVGYTF,TGCAGCGTTGAAGATTTTCAACACAGGGTTGGCTACACCTTC
TRBD1,TRBJ1-5,TRBV7-6,.,CASSNRGQPQHF,TGTGCCAGCAGCAACAGGGGTCAGCCCCAGCATTTT
.,TRBJ1-1,TRBV5-1,.,CASSSALGGATEAFF,TGCGCCAGCAGCTCCGCCCTGGGGGGGGCGACTGAAGCTTTCTTT
.,TRBJ2-5,TRBV11-2,.,CASSLGYGGETQYF,TGTGCCAGCAGCCTGGGTTACGGGGGAGAGACCCAGTACTTC
TRBD2,TRBJ2-1,TRBV5-8,.,CASSRGRIAHNEQFF,TGTGCCAGCAGCCGCGGGAGAATAGCCCACAATGAGCAGTTCTTC
TRBD1,TRBJ2-7,TRBV4-3,.,CASSPEYWTGAYEQYF,TGCGCCAGCAGCCCCGAGTATTGGACAGGGGCCTACGAGCAGTACTTC
TRBD1,TRBJ2-7,TRBV4-1,.,CASSQPGQGVYEQYF,TGCGCCAGCAGCCAACCGGGACAGGGTGTTTACGAGCAGTACTTC
.,TRBJ2-2,TRBV24-1,.,CATSVGGGVNTGELFF,TGTGCCACCAGTGTGGGCGGCGGGGTGAACACCGGGGAGCTGTTTTTT
TRBD2,TRBJ2-1,TRBV7-2,.,CASSLERGLQFF,TGTGCCAGCAGCTTAGAGCGGGGCTTACAGTTCTTC
TRBD2,TRBJ2-3,TRBV7-8,.,CASSLGSLLAGFTDTQYF,TGTGCCAGCAGCTTGGGGAGCCTCCTAGCGGGATTCACAGATACGCAGTATTTT
TRBD1,TRBJ2-5,TRBV19,.,CASSKRTGEETQYF,TGTGCCAGTAGTAAGAGGACAGGGGAAGAGACCCAGTACTTC
.,TRBJ1-4,TRBV19,.,CASSTRGPNEKLFF,TGTGCCAGTAGTACCAGGGGACCGAATGAAAAACTGTTTTTT
TRBD2,TRBJ2-1,TRBV29-1,.,CSVDTGLAGNEQFF,TGCAGCGTTGATACGGGACTAGCCGGCAATGAGCAGTTCTTC
TRBD1,TRBJ1-2,TRBV6-1,.,CASSEPMGYRDRRYGYTF,TGTGCCAGCAGTGAACCCATGGGGTACCGGGACAGGAGGTATGGCTACACCTTC
.,TRBJ2-3,TRBV7-9,.,CASSLYSLTDTQYF,TGTGCCAGCAGCTTATATTCTCTTACAGATACGCAGTATTTT
.,TRBJ1-1,TRBV15,.,CATSRDGQGRAEAFF,TGTGCCACCAGCAGAGATGGGCAGGGGAGAGCTGAAGCTTTCTTT
.,TRBJ2-6,TRBV3-1/TRBV3-2,.,CASRTGSGANVLTF,TGTGCCAGCAGGACAGGCTCTGGGGCCAACGTCCTGACTTTC
TRBD2,TRBJ2-3,TRBV6-6,.,CASSRPGLAGGSPSTDTQYF,TGTGCCAGCAGTCGTCCGGGACTAGCGGGGGGATCCCCTAGCACAGATACGCAGTATTTT
TRBD1,TRBJ2-7,TRBV27,.,CASGSQGSSYEQYF,TGTGCCAGCGGATCACAGGGGAGCTCCTACGAGCAGTACTTC
TRBD1,TRBJ1-5,TRBV28,.,CASQGYSNQPQHF,TGTGCCTCACAGGGGTATAGCAATCAGCCCCAGCATTTT
TRBD2,TRBJ2-5,TRBV4-3,once,CASSQGSSGGRKTQYF,TGCGCCAGCAGCCAAGGGTCATCGGGGGGGAGGAAGACCCAGTACTTC
TRBD2,TRBJ2-1,TRBV9,.,CASSVARGGVYNEQFF,TGTGCCAGCAGCGTAGCTCGGGGGGGCGTATACAATGAGCAGTTCTTC
TRBD2,TRBJ2-7,TRBV5-6,.,CASSQAGGGEQYF,TGTGCCAGCAGCCAAGCGGGAGGGGGTGAGCAGTACTTC
TRBD1,TRBJ1-2,TRBV4-3,few,CASSPVQGANFYGYTF,TGCGCCAGCAGCCCAGTACAGGGGGCCAACTTCTATGGCTACACCTTC
.,TRBJ1-1,TRBV29-1,.,CSVRQRGPNTEAFF,TGCAGCGTCCGACAGAGAGGACCGAACACTGAAGCTTTCTTT